This T cell receptor beta chain was observed in a study of beta chain features in type 1 diabetes. General observations from the study: A closer apparent resemblance between naive, central memory and Treg TCRB repertoires was seen in patients than in healthy donors.

The V end was cut by 0 bases, the J end by 2 bases, with 8 bases between. This CDR3 comprises 14 residues. The germline gives CDR1 SGHNT, CDR2 YYREEE (reference sequence). As regards this clone: The antigen is unknown.

Of the isolated RNA, all was reverse transcribed, and so the sequenced material was expressed TCRB transcripts. Sequencing used immunoSEQ multiplex PCR; TCRdb keeps in-frame clones, though not all of them. The data contain roughly 240,000 clones, about 70% of them singletons. The specimen sequenced was naive CD4+ T cells from blood. The clonotype was recovered from a man aged 30 to 45 in good health. The chain couples TRBV5-4 to TRBJ1-2; D unclear. In DNA, the CDR3 is TGTGCCAGCAGCTTGGGGGCTGCCAACTATGGCTACACCTTC. This encodes CASSLGAANYGYTF. Full variable domain (rest looked up from reference TRBV5-4 and TRBJ1-2): ETGVTQSPTHLIKTRGQQVTLRCSSQSGHNTVSWYQQALGQGPQFIFQYYREEENGRGNFPPRFSGLQFPNYSSELNVNALELDDSALYLCASSLGAANYGYTFGSGTRLTVV.